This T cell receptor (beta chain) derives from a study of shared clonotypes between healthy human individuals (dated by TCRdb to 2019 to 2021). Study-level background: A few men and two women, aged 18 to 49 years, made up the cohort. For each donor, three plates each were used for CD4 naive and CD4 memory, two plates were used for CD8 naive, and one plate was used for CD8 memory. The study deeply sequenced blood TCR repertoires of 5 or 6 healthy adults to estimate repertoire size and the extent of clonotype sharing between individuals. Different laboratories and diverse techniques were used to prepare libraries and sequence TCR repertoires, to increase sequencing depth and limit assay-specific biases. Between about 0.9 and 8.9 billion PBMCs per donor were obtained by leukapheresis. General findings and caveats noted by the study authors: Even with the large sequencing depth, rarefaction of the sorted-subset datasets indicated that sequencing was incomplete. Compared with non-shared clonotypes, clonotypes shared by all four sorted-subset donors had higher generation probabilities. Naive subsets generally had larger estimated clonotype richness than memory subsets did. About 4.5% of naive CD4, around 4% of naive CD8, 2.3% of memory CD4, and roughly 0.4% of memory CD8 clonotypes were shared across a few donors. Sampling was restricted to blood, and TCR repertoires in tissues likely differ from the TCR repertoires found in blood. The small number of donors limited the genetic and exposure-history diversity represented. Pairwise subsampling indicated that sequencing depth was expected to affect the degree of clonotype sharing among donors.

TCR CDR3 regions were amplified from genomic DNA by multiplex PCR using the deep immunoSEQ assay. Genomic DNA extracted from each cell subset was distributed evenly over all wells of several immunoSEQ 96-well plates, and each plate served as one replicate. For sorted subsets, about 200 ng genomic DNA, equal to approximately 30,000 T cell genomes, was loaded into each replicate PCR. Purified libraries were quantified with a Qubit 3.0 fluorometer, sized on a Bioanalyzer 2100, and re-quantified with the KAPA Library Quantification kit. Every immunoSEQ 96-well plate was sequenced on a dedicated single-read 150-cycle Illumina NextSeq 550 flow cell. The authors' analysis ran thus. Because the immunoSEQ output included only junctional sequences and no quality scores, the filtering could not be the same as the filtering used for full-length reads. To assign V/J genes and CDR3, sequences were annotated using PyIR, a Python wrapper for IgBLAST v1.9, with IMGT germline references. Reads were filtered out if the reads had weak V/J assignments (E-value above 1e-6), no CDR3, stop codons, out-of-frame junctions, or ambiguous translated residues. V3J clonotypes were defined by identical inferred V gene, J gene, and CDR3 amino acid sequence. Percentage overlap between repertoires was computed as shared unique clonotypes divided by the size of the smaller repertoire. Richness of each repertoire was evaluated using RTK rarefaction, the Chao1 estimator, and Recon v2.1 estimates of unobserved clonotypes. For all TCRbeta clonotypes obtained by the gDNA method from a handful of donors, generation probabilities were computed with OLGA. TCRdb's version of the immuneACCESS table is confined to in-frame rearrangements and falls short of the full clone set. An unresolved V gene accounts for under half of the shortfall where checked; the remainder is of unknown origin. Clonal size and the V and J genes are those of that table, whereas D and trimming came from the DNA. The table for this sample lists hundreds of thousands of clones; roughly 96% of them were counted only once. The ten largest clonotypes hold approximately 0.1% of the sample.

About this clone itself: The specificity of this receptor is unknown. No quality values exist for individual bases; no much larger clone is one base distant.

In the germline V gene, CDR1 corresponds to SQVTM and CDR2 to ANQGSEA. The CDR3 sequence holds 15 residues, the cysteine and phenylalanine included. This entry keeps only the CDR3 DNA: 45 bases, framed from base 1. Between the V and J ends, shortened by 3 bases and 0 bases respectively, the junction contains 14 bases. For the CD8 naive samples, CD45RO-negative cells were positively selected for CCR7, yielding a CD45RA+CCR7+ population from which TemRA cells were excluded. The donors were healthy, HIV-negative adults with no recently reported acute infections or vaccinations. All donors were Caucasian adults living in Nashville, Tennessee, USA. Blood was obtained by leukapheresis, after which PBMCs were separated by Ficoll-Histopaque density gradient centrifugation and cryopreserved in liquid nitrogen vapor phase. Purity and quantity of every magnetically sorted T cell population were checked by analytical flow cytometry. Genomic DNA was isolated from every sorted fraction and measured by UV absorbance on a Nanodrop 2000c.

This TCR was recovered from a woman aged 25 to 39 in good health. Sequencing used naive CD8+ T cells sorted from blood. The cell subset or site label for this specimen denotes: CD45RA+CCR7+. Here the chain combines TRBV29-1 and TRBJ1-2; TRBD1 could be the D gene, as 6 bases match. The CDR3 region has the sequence CSVDPQGTPNYGYTF. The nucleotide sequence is TGCAGCGTTGACCCCCAGGGGACACCTAACTATGGCTACACCTTC.